The source of this T cell receptor beta chain is a study of blood T cell repertoires in COVID-19. Across the whole study: There were acute and convalescent COVID-19 samples, and they came from the United States, Italy and Spain.

CDR1 is MNHEY, CDR2 SMNVEV, per germline (reference sequence). V dropped 1 base and J dropped 6 bases, with 7 bases sitting between them. The CDR3 is 14 residues long. In the original processing: Nucleated cell counts were estimated from reference gene primer amplification. Assay: immunoSEQ multiplex PCR; the TCRdb copy retains only in-frame clones and omits some. Clonal size and the V and J genes are those of that table, whereas D and trimming came from the DNA. The data contain some 60,000 clones, roughly 80% of them singletons. The sample taken for sequencing was peripheral blood. The sequence was obtained from a human donor in a cohort sampled during active COVID-19. This rearrangement joins TRBV27 to TRBJ1-6; a possible D gene is TRBD1 (5 bases). In DNA form, the CDR3 reads TGTGCCAGCAGTTTATATAGGGGTAATTCACCCCTCCACTTT. This gives the protein CASSLYRGNSPLHF.